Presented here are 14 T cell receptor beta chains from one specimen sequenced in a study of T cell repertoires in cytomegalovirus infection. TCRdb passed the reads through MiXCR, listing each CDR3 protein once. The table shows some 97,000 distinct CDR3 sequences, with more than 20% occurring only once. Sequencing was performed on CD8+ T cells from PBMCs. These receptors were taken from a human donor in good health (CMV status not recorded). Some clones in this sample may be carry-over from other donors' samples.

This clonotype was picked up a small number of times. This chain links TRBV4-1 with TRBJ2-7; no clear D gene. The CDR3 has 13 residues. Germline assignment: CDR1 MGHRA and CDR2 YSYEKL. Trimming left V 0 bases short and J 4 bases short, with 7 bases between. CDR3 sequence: CASSQDDAYEQYF. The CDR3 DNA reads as TGCGCCAGCAGCCAAGATGACGCGTACGAGCAGTACTTC.

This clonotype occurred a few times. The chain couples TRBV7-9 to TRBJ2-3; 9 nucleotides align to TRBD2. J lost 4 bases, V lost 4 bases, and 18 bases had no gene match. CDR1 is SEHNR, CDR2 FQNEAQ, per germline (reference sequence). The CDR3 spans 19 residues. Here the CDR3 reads CASSSVGAMREGVADTQYF. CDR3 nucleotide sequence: TGTGCCAGCAGCTCCGTGGGGGCTATGCGGGAGGGCGTTGCAGATACGCAGTATTTT.

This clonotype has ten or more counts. The chain's CDR3 is CASSYHFPAVATNEKLFF. As DNA, the CDR3 is TGTGCCAGCAGTTATCATTTCCCAGCCGTTGCAACTAATGAAAAACTGTTTTTT. The chain joins TRBV11-3 to TRBJ1-4; D ambiguous. The ends were cut back, 6 bases at V and 0 bases at J, with 20 bases in the middle. Germline V gene sequence: CDR1 SGHNT, CDR2 YENEEA. This CDR3 has 18 residues. The full variable domain, its missing parts supplied by reference TRBV11-3 and TRBJ1-4, is EAGVVQSPRYKIIEKKQPVAFWCNPISGHNTLYWYLQNLGQGPELLIRYENEEAVDDSQLPKDRFSAERLKGVDSTLKIQPAELGDSAVYLCASSYHFPAVATNEKLFFGSGTQLSVL.

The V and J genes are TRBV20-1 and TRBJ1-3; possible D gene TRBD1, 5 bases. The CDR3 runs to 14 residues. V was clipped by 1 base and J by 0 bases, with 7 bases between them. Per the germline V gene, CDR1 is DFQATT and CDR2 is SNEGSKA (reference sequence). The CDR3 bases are TGCAGTGCTAGAGGGGGGACCTCTGGAAACACCATATATTTT. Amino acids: CSARGGTSGNTIYF.

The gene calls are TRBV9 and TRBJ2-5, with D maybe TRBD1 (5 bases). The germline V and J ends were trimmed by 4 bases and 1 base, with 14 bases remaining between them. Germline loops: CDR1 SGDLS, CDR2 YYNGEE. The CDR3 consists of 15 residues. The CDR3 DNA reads TGTGCCAGCAGCTCCCACGACAGTTCCCAAGAGACCCAGTACTTC. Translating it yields CASSSHDSSQETQYF.

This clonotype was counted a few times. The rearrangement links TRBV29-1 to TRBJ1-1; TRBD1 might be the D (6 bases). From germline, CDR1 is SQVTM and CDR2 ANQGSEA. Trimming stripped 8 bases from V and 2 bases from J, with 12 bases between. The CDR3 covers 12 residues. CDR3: CSLRTENTEAFF. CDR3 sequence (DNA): TGCAGCCTTCGGACAGAAAACACTGAAGCTTTCTTT.

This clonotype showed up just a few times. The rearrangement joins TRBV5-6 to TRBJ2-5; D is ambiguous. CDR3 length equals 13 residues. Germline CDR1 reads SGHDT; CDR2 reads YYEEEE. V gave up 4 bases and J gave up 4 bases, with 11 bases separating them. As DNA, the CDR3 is TGTGCCAGCAGCACAGACATATTAGAGACCCAGTACTTC. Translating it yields CASSTDILETQYF.

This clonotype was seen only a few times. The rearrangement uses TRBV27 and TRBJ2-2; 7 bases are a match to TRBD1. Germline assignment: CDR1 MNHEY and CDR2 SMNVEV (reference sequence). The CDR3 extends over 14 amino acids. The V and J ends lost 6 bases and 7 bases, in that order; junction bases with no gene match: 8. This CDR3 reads CASRGQLKGGELFF. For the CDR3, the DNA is TGTGCCAGCAGGGGACAGCTAAAGGGCGGGGAGCTGTTTTTT.

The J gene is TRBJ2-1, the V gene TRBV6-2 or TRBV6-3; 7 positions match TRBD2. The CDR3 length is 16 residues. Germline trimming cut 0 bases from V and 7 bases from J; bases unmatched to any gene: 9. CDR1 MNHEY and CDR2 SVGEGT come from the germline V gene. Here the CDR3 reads CASSYSPGRAGNEQFF. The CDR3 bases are TGTGCCAGCAGTTACTCACCTGGGAGGGCCGGGAATGAGCAGTTCTTC.

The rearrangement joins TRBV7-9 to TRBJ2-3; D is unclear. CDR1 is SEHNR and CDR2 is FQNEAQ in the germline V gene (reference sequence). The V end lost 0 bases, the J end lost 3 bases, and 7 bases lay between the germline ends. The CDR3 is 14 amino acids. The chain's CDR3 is CASSLAGLTDTQYF. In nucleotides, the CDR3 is TGTGCCAGCAGCTTAGCGGGCTTGACAGATACGCAGTATTTT. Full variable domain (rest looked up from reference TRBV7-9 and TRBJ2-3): DTGVSQNPRHKITKRGQNVTFRCDPISEHNRLYWYRQTLGQGPEFLTYFQNEAQLEKSRLLSDRFSAERPKGSFSTLEIQRTEQGDSAMYLCASSLAGLTDTQYFGPGTRLTVL.

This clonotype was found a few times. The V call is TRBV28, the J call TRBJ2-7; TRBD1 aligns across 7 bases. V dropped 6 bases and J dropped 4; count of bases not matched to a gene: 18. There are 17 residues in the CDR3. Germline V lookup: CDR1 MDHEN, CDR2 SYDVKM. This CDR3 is CASRLVGGGQVVYEQYF. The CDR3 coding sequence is TGTGCCAGCAGATTAGTGGGTGGTGGACAGGTGGTATACGAGCAGTACTTC.

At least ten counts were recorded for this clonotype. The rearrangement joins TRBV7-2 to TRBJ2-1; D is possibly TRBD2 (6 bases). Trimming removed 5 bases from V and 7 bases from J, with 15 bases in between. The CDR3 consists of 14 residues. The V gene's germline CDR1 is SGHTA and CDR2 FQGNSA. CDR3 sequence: CASSPLGTGNEQFF. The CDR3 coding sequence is TGTGCCAGCAGCCCCCTCGGGACTGGAAATGAGCAGTTCTTC.

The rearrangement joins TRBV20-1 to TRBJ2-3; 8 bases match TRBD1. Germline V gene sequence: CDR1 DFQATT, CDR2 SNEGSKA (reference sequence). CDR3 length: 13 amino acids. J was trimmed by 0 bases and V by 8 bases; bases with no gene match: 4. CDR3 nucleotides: TGCAGTTGCTGGACAGGGAGCACAGATACGCAGTATTTT. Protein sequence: CSCWTGSTDTQYF.

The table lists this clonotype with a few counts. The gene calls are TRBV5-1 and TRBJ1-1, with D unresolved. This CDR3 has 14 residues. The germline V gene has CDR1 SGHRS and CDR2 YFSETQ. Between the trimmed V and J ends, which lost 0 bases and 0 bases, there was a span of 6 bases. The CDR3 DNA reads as TGCGCCAGCAGCTTGGACAGCATGAACACTGAAGCTTTCTTT. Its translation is CASSLDSMNTEAFF.